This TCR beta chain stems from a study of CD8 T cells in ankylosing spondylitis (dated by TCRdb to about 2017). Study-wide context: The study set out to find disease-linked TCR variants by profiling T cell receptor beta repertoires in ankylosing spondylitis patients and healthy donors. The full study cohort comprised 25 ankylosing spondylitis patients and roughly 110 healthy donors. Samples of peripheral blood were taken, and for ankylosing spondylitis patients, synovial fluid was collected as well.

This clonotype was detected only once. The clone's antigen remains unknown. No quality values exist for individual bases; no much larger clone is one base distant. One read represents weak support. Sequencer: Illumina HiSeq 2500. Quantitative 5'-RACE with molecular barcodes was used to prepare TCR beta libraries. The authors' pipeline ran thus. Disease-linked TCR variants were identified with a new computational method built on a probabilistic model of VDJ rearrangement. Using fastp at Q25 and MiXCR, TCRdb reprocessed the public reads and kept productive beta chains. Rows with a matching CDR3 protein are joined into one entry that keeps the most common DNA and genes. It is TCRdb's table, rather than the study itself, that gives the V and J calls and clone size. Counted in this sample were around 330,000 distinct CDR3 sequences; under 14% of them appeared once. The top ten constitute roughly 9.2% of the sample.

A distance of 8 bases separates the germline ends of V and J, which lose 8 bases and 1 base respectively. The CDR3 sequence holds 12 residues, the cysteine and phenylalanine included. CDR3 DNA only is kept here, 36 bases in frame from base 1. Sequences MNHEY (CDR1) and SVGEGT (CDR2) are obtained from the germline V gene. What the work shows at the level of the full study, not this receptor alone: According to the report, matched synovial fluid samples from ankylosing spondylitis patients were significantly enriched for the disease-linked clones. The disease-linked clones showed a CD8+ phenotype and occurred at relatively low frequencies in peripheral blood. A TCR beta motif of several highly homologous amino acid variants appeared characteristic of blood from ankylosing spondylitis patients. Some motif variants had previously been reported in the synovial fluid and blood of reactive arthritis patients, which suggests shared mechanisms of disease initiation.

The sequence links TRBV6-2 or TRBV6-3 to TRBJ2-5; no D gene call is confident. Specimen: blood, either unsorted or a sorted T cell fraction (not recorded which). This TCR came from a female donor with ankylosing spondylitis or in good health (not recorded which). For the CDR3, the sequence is CASRVSQETQYF. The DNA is TGTGCCAGCCGGGTATCCCAAGAGACCCAGTACTTC.